The 3 T cell receptor beta chains below all came from one sample that was sequenced in a study of response to subunit inactivated influenza vaccine. MiXCR, applied by TCRdb to the RT-PCR reads, yields one record per CDR3 protein. The sample consists of around 170,000 distinct CDR3 sequences, approximately 11% of them appearing once. The material sequenced was CD8+ T cells sorted from PBMCs, taken less than 30 months after vaccination. Receptors originate from a man in his fifties or sixties who received an inactivated influenza vaccine.

There are a few counts of this clonotype. The rearrangement joins TRBV2 to TRBJ2-5; D tentatively fits TRBD1 or TRBD2 (6 bases each). This CDR3 region has 12 residues. Trimming removed 7 bases at V and 4 bases at J, with 10 bases between. CDR1 is SNHLY, CDR2 FYNNEI, per germline. CDR3 amino acids: CASTRGRETQYF. CDR3 nucleotide sequence: TGTGCCAGCACTCGGGGGCGAGAGACCCAGTACTTC.

This clonotype was found a few times. J is TRBJ2-3 and V is TRBV7-9; the D is unclear. Germline V lookup: CDR1 SEHNR, CDR2 FQNEAQ (reference sequence). The CDR3 loop spans 13 amino acids. Trimming took off 5 bases at V and 4 bases at J, with 10 bases between the two ends. The chain's CDR3 is CASSPSESDTQYF. The DNA of the CDR3 is TGTGCCAGCAGCCCGTCGGAGTCAGATACGCAGTATTTT. The whole variable domain, remainder taken from reference TRBV7-9 and TRBJ2-3, is DTGVSQNPRHKITKRGQNVTFRCDPISEHNRLYWYRQTLGQGPEFLTYFQNEAQLEKSRLLSDRFSAERPKGSFSTLEIQRTEQGDSAMYLCASSPSESDTQYFGPGTRLTVL.

This clonotype has at least ten counts. The CDR3 nucleotides read TGTGCCAGCAGCTTAGCGCAAACAAATACGCAGTATTTT. The encoded protein is CASSLAQTNTQYF. The rearrangement joins TRBV7-6 to TRBJ2-3; D is unclear. Germline V gene data show CDR1 as SGHVS and CDR2 as FNYEAQ. This CDR3 is 13 amino acids long. The V end was cut by 0 bases, the J end by 7 bases, with 8 bases between.